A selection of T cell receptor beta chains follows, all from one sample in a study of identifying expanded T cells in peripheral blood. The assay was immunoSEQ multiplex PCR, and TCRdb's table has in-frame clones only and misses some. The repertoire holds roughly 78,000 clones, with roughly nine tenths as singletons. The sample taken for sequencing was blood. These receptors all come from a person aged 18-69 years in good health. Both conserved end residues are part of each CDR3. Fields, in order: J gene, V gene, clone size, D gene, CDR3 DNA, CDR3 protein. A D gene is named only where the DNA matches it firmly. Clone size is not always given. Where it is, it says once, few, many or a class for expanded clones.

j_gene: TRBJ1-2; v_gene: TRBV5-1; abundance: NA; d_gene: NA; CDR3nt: TGCGCCAGCAGCTTTCAGAACTATGGCTACACCTTC; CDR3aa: CASSFQNYGYTF
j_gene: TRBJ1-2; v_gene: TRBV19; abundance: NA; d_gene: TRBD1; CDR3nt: TGTGCCAGTGGACAGGGGAACTATGGCTACACCTTC; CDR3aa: CASGQGNYGYTF
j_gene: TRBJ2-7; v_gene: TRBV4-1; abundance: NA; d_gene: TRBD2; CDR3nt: TGCGCCAGCAGCCTGGGACTAGCGAGCAGCTCCTACGAGCAGTACTTC; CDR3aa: CASSLGLASSSYEQYF
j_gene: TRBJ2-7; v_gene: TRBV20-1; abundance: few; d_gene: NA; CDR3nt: TGCAGTGCTAGGGGTGGCTACGAGCAGTACTTC; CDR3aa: CSARGGYEQYF
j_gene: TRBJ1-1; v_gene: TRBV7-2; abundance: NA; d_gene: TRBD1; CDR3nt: TGTGCCAGCAGCCTCGACAGGGTAGCTGAAGCTTTCTTT; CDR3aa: CASSLDRVAEAFF
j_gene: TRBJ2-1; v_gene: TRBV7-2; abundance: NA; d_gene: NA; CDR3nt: TGTGCCAGCAGCTTAATCGGGGCGAGTGAGCAGTTCTTC; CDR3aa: CASSLIGASEQFF
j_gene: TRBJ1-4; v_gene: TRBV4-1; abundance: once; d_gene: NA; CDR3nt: TGCGCCAGCAGCCAAGGTCCCAGGGGACAAAATGAAAAACTGTTTTTT; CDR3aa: CASSQGPRGQNEKLFF
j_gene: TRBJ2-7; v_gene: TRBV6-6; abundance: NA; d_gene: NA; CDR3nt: TGTGCCAGCAGTTACGGCGGGACGGGGGAGCAGTACTTC; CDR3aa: CASSYGGTGEQYF
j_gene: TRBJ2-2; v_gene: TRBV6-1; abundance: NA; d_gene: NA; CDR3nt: TGTGCCAGCATGCGCACACGGGGGACCGGGGAGCTGTTTTTT; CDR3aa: CASMRTRGTGELFF
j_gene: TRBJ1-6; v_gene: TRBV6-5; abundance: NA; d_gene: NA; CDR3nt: TGTGCCAGCAGTCGGGCAGGGGACGTCTCACCCCTCCACTTT; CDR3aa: CASSRAGDVSPLHF
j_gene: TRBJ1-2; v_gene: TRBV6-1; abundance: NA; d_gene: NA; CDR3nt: TGTGCCAGCAGTTTCAGACAGGCCAACTATGGCTACACCTTC; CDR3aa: CASSFRQANYGYTF
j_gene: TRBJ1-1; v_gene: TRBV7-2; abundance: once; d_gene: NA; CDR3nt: TGTGCCAGCAGGACAGGGAACACTGAAGCTTTCTTT; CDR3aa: CASRTGNTEAFF
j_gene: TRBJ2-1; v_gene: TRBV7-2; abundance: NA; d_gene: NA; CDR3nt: TGTGCCAGCAGCTTAGCGGGCCCGTCCTACAATGAGCAGTTCTTC; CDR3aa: CASSLAGPSYNEQFF
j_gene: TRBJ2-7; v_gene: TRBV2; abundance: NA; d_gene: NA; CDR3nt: TGTGCCAGCAGTGCGCCAGGGGCAAAGTCCTACGAGCAGTACTTC; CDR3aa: CASSAPGAKSYEQYF
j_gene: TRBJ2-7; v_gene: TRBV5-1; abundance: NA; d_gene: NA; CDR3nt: TGCGCCAGCAGCTTAACCGTAGGGACCTACGAGCAGTACTTC; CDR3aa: CASSLTVGTYEQYF
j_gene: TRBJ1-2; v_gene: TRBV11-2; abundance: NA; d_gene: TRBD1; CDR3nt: TGTGCCAGCAGCCCTACCGGGACAGGGGTTGGCTACACCTTC; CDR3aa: CASSPTGTGVGYTF
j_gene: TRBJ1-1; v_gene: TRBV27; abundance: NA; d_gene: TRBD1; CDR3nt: TGTGCCAGCAGTCCGGGACAGGGGCTGAACACTGAAGCTTTCTTT; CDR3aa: CASSPGQGLNTEAFF
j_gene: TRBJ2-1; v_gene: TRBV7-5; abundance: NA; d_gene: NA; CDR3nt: TGTGTCAGAAGCTTAGATAACAGGGGGCGCGGGAGACCCTATGAGCAGTTCTTC; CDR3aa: CVRSLDNRGRGRPYEQFF
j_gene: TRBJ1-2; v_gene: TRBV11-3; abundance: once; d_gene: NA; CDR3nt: TGTGCCAGCAGCTTAGCCTCGGGGGATGGCTACACCTTC; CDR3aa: CASSLASGDGYTF
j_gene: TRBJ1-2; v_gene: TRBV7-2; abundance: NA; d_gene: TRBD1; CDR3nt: TGTGCCAGCAGCTTAGTGGAGGGGGCCAACTATGGCTACACCTTC; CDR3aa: CASSLVEGANYGYTF
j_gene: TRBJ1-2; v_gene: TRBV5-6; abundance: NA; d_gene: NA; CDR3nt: TGTGCCAGCAGTCCTGACACTGACTATGGCTACACCTTC; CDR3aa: CASSPDTDYGYTF
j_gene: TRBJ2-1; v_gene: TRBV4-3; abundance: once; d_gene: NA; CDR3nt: TGCGCCAGCAGCCTAAGTGGGGGCTCCTACAATGAGCAGTTCTTC; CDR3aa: CASSLSGGSYNEQFF
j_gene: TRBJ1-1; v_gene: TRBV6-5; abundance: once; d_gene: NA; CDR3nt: TGTGCCACACAGAGTTGGGCACAGAACACTGAAGCTTTCTTT; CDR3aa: CATQSWAQNTEAFF
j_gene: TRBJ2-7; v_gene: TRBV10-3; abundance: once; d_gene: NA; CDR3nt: TGTGCCATCAGTGTGAACCCGGGACTCAACTCCTACGAGCAGTACTTC; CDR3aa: CAISVNPGLNSYEQYF
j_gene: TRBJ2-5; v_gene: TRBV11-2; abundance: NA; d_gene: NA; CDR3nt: TGTGCCAGCAGCGCCCTAGTTGGCGAGACCCAGTACTTC; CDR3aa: CASSALVGETQYF
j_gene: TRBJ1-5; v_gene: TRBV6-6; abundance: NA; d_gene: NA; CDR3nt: TGTGCCAGCAGGCGCCAGGGGAGACGGCAGCCCCAGCATTTT; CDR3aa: CASRRQGRRQPQHF
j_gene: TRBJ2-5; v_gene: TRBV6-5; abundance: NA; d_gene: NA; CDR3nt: TGTGCCAGCAGTTACGACCCCCGGGGTTGGACCCAGTACTTC; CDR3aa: CASSYDPRGWTQYF
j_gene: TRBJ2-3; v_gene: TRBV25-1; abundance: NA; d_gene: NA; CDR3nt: TGTGCCAGCAACCAACAGGGAGATACGCAGTATTTT; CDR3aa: CASNQQGDTQYF
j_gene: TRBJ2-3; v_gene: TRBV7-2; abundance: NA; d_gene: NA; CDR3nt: TGTGCCAGCAGCTTAGATCGAGCCAGATCTAGCACAGATACGCAGTATTTT; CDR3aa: CASSLDRARSSTDTQYF
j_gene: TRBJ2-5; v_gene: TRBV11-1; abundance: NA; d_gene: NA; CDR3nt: TGTGCCAGCAGCGACGGAGTCAGGAGGGAGACCCAGTACTTC; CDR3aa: CASSDGVRRETQYF
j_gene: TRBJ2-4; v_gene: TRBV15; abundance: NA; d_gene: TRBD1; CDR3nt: TGTGCCACCAGCACAACCGGGACAGGGGGGCCCAAAAACATTCAGTACTTC; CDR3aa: CATSTTGTGGPKNIQYF
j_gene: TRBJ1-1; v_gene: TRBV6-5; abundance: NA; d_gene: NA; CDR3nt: TGTGCCAGCAGTTATGGGGGGGCCACTGAAGCTTTCTTT; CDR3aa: CASSYGGATEAFF
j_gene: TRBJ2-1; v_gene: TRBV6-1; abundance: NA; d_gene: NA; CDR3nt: TGTGCCAGCAGTCGGGACTGGACGGCGGATGAGCAGTTCTTC; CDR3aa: CASSRDWTADEQFF
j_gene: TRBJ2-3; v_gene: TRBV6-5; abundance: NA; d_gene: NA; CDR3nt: TGTGCCAGCTGGGGGGGGGCCCTCACAGATACGCAGTATTTT; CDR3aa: CASWGGALTDTQYF
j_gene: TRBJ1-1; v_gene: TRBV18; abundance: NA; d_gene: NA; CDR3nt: TGTGCCAGCTCACCGACGAATTCGAACACTGAAGCTTTCTTT; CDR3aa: CASSPTNSNTEAFF
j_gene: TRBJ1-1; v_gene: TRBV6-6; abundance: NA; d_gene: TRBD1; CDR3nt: TGTGCCAGCAGACCAACAGGGGAGAACACTGAAGCTTTCTTT; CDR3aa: CASRPTGENTEAFF